This T cell receptor beta chain is drawn from a study of blood T cell repertoires in COVID-19. As for the study in general: COVID-19 samples, acute and convalescent, were from the United States, Italy and Spain. Nucleic acid was either cDNA or gDNA, and it came from T cells, B-cell-depleted T cells, or PBMCs.

This clone has a single count. The table came from immunoSEQ multiplex PCR; TCRdb's copy has only in-frame clones and leaves some out. Here the sample spans 130,000 to 150,000 clones, roughly 76% being singletons. CDR3 length equals 16 residues. With 5 bases removed from V and 5 bases from J, the gap between germline ends came to 21 bases. In germline, CDR1 is SEHNR, CDR2 FQNEAQ (reference sequence). The chain carries TRBV7-9 and TRBJ2-5, with TRBD1 as a possible D gene (6 bases). The sample consisted of peripheral blood. The source of this sequence is a human donor with acute or convalescent COVID-19. The donor label of this sample is uncertain. The CDR3 here is CASSLFRDMVRETQYF. In DNA form, the CDR3 reads TGTGCCAGCAGCCTGTTCCGGGACATGGTCCGTGAGACCCAGTACTTC. Based on the CDR3 plus reference TRBV7-9 and TRBJ2-5, the full variable domain is DTGVSQNPRHKITKRGQNVTFRCDPISEHNRLYWYRQTLGQGPEFLTYFQNEAQLEKSRLLSDRFSAERPKGSFSTLEIQRTEQGDSAMYLCASSLFRDMVRETQYFGPGTRLLVL.